This TCR beta chain was profiled in a study of shared clonotypes between healthy human individuals. TCRdb keeps only in-frame clones here, not all; method: immunoSEQ multiplex PCR. The sample lists over 2 million clones, just under 95% seen once, with 0.37% in the top ten. The source material was naive CD4+ T cells from PBMCs. As to subset: CD45RA+ positively selected. This clonotype originated in a man in his late teens or twenties in good health. Some clones in this sample may be carry-over from other donors' samples.

The CDR3 DNA follows: TGCGCCAGCAGCTTGGGCCTAGTTCAGGGACATGAGCAGTTCTTC. Translated, it gives CASSLGLVQGHEQFF. The chain has TRBV5-1 and TRBJ2-1; D tentatively fits TRBD1 or TRBD2 (5 bases each). Germline lookup yields CDR1 SGHRS and CDR2 YFSETQ. The CDR3 runs 15 residues. Trimming cost V 0 bases and J 8 bases, with 15 bases left between them.